This is a list of T cell receptor beta chains from one sample in a study of blood T cell repertoires in COVID-19. The repertoire was sequenced with immunoSEQ multiplex PCR; TCRdb's copy has only in-frame clones and lacks some. This table has 25,000 to 40,000 clones, 87% appearing once. What was sequenced was peripheral blood. These receptors were taken from a man in his 60s with active COVID-19. Each CDR3 is given without its conserved first and last residue. The D gene is left open where the match is weak. Size is omitted from some rows. Given values are once, few, many or a class for expanded clones.

clone_size: -; v_call: TRBV3-1/TRBV3-2; j_call: TRBJ2-3; d_call: TRBD1; cdr3_aa: ASSQDLTQGNTQY
clone_size: -; v_call: TRBV18; j_call: TRBJ2-3; d_call: -; cdr3_aa: ASSLQLDTQY
clone_size: -; v_call: TRBV3-1/TRBV3-2; j_call: TRBJ1-2; d_call: -; cdr3_aa: ASSQWPGQGYGYT
clone_size: -; v_call: TRBV4-2; j_call: TRBJ2-5; d_call: TRBD2; cdr3_aa: ASSSSARGALETQY
clone_size: -; v_call: TRBV19; j_call: TRBJ1-5; d_call: -; cdr3_aa: ASSVATPSNQPQH
clone_size: -; v_call: TRBV11-2; j_call: TRBJ1-6; d_call: TRBD1; cdr3_aa: ASSLFQGENSPLH
clone_size: -; v_call: TRBV9; j_call: TRBJ1-2; d_call: TRBD1; cdr3_aa: ASSPTDRGHGYT
clone_size: -; v_call: TRBV5-4; j_call: TRBJ2-2; d_call: TRBD2; cdr3_aa: AYRLAGGPGELF
clone_size: few; v_call: TRBV19; j_call: TRBJ1-5; d_call: TRBD1; cdr3_aa: ASTGARGQPQH
clone_size: few; v_call: TRBV7-9; j_call: TRBJ2-2; d_call: -; cdr3_aa: ASTLSPAAGNTGELF
clone_size: once; v_call: TRBV5-5; j_call: TRBJ2-1; d_call: TRBD2; cdr3_aa: ASSPGLAFYNEQF
clone_size: -; v_call: TRBV7-2; j_call: TRBJ2-5; d_call: TRBD2; cdr3_aa: ASSPERGGRETQY
clone_size: once; v_call: TRBV19; j_call: TRBJ1-2; d_call: TRBD1; cdr3_aa: ASRDREDYGYT
clone_size: -; v_call: TRBV7-2; j_call: TRBJ2-3; d_call: -; cdr3_aa: ASSLGASSGTDTQY
clone_size: -; v_call: TRBV6-1; j_call: TRBJ1-1; d_call: -; cdr3_aa: ASSEARGGNTEAF
clone_size: -; v_call: TRBV27; j_call: TRBJ2-5; d_call: TRBD2; cdr3_aa: ASSPIGTSGSQETQY
clone_size: -; v_call: TRBV27; j_call: TRBJ2-7; d_call: TRBD2; cdr3_aa: ASSTSGGDLYEQY
clone_size: -; v_call: TRBV30; j_call: TRBJ2-7; d_call: -; cdr3_aa: AWSWQSYEQY
clone_size: -; v_call: TRBV5-1; j_call: TRBJ1-1; d_call: -; cdr3_aa: ASSLDGQTNTEAF
clone_size: few; v_call: TRBV27; j_call: TRBJ2-2; d_call: -; cdr3_aa: ASSLSSRVWTGELF
clone_size: -; v_call: TRBV30; j_call: TRBJ2-1; d_call: TRBD2; cdr3_aa: AWSWTSGSLDEQF
clone_size: -; v_call: TRBV5-1; j_call: TRBJ2-2; d_call: -; cdr3_aa: ASSLRQGQNTGELF
clone_size: -; v_call: TRBV9; j_call: TRBJ2-5; d_call: TRBD2; cdr3_aa: ASSVSSGGAGETQY
clone_size: once; v_call: TRBV2; j_call: TRBJ2-7; d_call: TRBD2; cdr3_aa: ASQNSGPSYEQY
clone_size: -; v_call: TRBV4-2; j_call: TRBJ2-2; d_call: TRBD2; cdr3_aa: ASSQNLAGAFGELF
clone_size: -; v_call: TRBV29-1; j_call: TRBJ2-7; d_call: TRBD2; cdr3_aa: SVVGGGYEQY
clone_size: -; v_call: TRBV5-1; j_call: TRBJ2-5; d_call: -; cdr3_aa: ASSLRGGLGETQY
clone_size: -; v_call: TRBV2; j_call: TRBJ2-7; d_call: TRBD2; cdr3_aa: ASSVLAGGSYEQY
clone_size: -; v_call: TRBV6-7; j_call: TRBJ1-6; d_call: TRBD1; cdr3_aa: ASSYSNYRGNSPLH
clone_size: once; v_call: TRBV13; j_call: TRBJ1-2; d_call: TRBD1; cdr3_aa: ASNNNRGDGYT
clone_size: -; v_call: TRBV24-1; j_call: TRBJ2-1; d_call: -; cdr3_aa: ATSDWSSGYNEQF
clone_size: -; v_call: TRBV25-1; j_call: TRBJ2-7; d_call: -; cdr3_aa: ASGRDTYEQY
clone_size: -; v_call: TRBV5-4; j_call: TRBJ2-7; d_call: TRBD1; cdr3_aa: ASSLTGGDEQY
clone_size: once; v_call: TRBV19; j_call: TRBJ2-7; d_call: -; cdr3_aa: ATSAPATLNRVYEQY
clone_size: once; v_call: TRBV19; j_call: TRBJ2-1; d_call: TRBD2; cdr3_aa: ASSKSPIAGGAYNEQF
clone_size: once; v_call: TRBV3-1/TRBV3-2; j_call: TRBJ2-7; d_call: TRBD2; cdr3_aa: ASRLAGVREQY
clone_size: -; v_call: TRBV12-3/TRBV12-4; j_call: TRBJ1-3; d_call: -; cdr3_aa: ASSFRGRSTIY
clone_size: -; v_call: TRBV29-1; j_call: TRBJ2-3; d_call: TRBD2; cdr3_aa: SVGGSGDTQY
clone_size: few; v_call: TRBV5-1; j_call: TRBJ1-6; d_call: TRBD1; cdr3_aa: ASSSGQTSPLH
clone_size: -; v_call: TRBV6-5; j_call: TRBJ2-3; d_call: TRBD2; cdr3_aa: ASCPGGSTDTQY
clone_size: -; v_call: TRBV18; j_call: TRBJ2-1; d_call: TRBD2; cdr3_aa: ASSPGTSGRVSYNEQF
clone_size: -; v_call: TRBV7-2; j_call: TRBJ1-4; d_call: -; cdr3_aa: ASSLEGGDGFDRRV
clone_size: -; v_call: TRBV7-6; j_call: TRBJ1-5; d_call: -; cdr3_aa: ASSYIVPRDNSNQPQH
clone_size: -; v_call: TRBV7-9; j_call: TRBJ1-2; d_call: -; cdr3_aa: ASSSRGGYGYT